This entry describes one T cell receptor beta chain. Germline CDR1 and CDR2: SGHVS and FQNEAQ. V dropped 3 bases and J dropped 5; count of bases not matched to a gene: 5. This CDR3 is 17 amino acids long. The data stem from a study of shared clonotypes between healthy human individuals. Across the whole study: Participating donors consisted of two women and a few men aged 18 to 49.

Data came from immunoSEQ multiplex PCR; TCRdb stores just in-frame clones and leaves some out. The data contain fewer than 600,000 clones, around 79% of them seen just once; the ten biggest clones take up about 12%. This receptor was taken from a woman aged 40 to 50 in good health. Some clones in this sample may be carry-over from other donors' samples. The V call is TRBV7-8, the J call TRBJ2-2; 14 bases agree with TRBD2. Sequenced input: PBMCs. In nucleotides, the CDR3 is TGTGCCAGCAGCTTGACTAGCGGGAGGGTCGGAACCGGGGAGCTGTTTTTT. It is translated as CASSLTSGRVGTGELFF.